These 17 T cell receptor beta chains originate from one sample sequenced in a study of blood T cell repertoires in COVID-19. Using immunoSEQ multiplex PCR, the repertoire was profiled, and TCRdb retains in-frame clones only, with some absent. Of roughly 300,000 clones listed, 86% were seen once; the top ten hold about 4.2%. Sequencing was carried out using PBMCs or T cells enriched from blood (not recorded which). The origin of the receptors is a woman aged 40 to 49 with acute COVID-19.

J is TRBJ2-1 and V is TRBV9; maybe TRBD1 (6 bases). The germline V and J ends were trimmed by 1 base and 6 bases, with 11 bases remaining between them. Per the germline V gene, CDR1 is SGDLS and CDR2 is YYNGEE. The length of the CDR3 is 14 residues. The CDR3 DNA reads as TGTGCCAGCAGCGTAAGTGTACAGGGCAATGAGCAGTTCTTC. Translation: CASSVSVQGNEQFF.

The chain recombines TRBV19 with TRBJ1-5, with D maybe TRBD1 (6 bases). Looked up from germline, CDR1 is LNHDA and CDR2 is SQIVND (reference sequence). Trimming removed 3 bases from V and 0 bases from J, with 24 bases in between. The CDR3 covers 20 residues. CDR3 DNA: TGTGCCAGTAGTATCAGGGGTCACACGGGGGGAAGAGATAGCAATCAGCCCCAGCATTTT. Protein product: CASSIRGHTGGRDSNQPQHF.

V usage is TRBV18 and J usage is TRBJ1-1; 10 positions agree with TRBD1. The CDR3 loop spans 17 amino acids. The germline gives CDR1 KGHSH, CDR2 LQKENI. Trimming removed 2 bases from V and 1 base from J; junction bases left unmatched: 7. This chain's CDR3 is CASSPFGQGVRNTEAFF. In DNA form, the CDR3 reads TGTGCCAGCTCACCATTCGGACAGGGGGTGAGGAACACTGAAGCTTTCTTT.

V and J are TRBV6-2 or TRBV6-3 and TRBJ1-5; D gene uncertain. Trimming took 6 bases from V and 0 from J, leaving 24 bases between them. Germline CDR1 MNHEY, CDR2 SVGEGT. This CDR3 is built from 19 residues. The CDR3 spells CASSCPRCVILYSNQPQHF. The CDR3 DNA follows: TGTGCCAGCAGCTGCCCCAGGTGCGTAATTCTCTATAGCAATCAGCCCCAGCATTTT.

This rearrangement joins TRBV4-1 to TRBJ2-1, with 7 bases fitting TRBD2. The CDR3 has 13 residues. The germline CDR1 and CDR2 sequences are MGHRA and YSYEKL. The V segment lost 1 base and the J segment 12 bases; nucleotides outside the gene matches: 6. Written as DNA, the CDR3 is TGCGCCAGCAGCCAAGGGATATGGGAGGGGCAGTTCTTC. Its protein product is CASSQGIWEGQFF.

V usage is TRBV27 and J usage is TRBJ1-5, with 8 positions matching TRBD1. J was trimmed by 6 bases and V by 2 bases; bases with no gene match: 0. The CDR3 is 13 amino acids. In germline, CDR1 is MNHEY, CDR2 SMNVEV (reference sequence). The CDR3 DNA sequence: TGTGCCAGCAGTTTAACAGGGGGTCAGCCCCAGCATTTT. Amino acid sequence: CASSLTGGQPQHF.

This clone was detected only a few times. The rearrangement uses TRBV6-4 and TRBJ2-7; tentative D call: TRBD1 (5 bases). Per germline, CDR1 MRHNA and CDR2 SNTAGT. V shed 4 bases and J shed 2 bases, with 9 bases lying between them. The CDR3 contains 13 residues. Here the CDR3 reads CASSGQGPYEQYF. The CDR3 nucleotides read TGTGCCAGCAGTGGCCAGGGTCCCTACGAGCAGTACTTC.

The rearrangement joins TRBV15 to TRBJ1-4; 8 bases fit TRBD1. J was trimmed by 2 bases and V by 3 bases; bases with no gene match: 14. Germline assignment: CDR1 LNHNV and CDR2 YYDKDF (reference sequence). The CDR3 is 19 residues long. CDR3 bases: TGTGCCACCAGCAGCGGGACTTTCAGGGGGCGCATGACTAATGAAAAACTGTTTTTT. Residues: CATSSGTFRGRMTNEKLFF.

This chain uses TRBV15 with TRBJ2-3; D gene uncertain. The V gene's germline CDR1 is LNHNV and CDR2 YYDKDF (reference sequence). This CDR3 has 15 amino acids. Trimming took off 3 bases at V and 2 bases at J, with 12 bases between the two ends. CDR3 sequence: CATSSLQVPTDTQYF. Here the CDR3 DNA reads TGTGCCACCAGCAGTTTGCAGGTGCCCACAGATACGCAGTATTTT.

Here the CDR3 DNA reads TGCAGTGCTAGTTGGCTAGCGGGGGGCACAGATACGCAGTATTTT. Translation gives CSASWLAGGTDTQYF. The chain couples TRBV20-1 to TRBJ2-3; 10 bases are shared with TRBD2. V gave up 3 bases and J gave up 1 base; unmatched junction bases: 4. The CDR3 extends over 15 amino acids. Germline V lookup: CDR1 DFQATT, CDR2 SNEGSKA (reference sequence).

The V gene is TRBV5-1, the J gene TRBJ2-3; 12 bases are a match to TRBD1. The CDR3 is 16 residues long. In germline, CDR1 is SGHRS, CDR2 YFSETQ. Trimming cost V 3 bases and J 7 bases; bases outside gene matches: 9. CDR3: CASSSSGTGGANTQYF. Written as DNA, the CDR3 is TGCGCCAGCAGCTCCTCCGGGACAGGGGGCGCAAATACGCAGTATTTT.

J is TRBJ1-5 and V is TRBV10-2; TRBD1 aligns across 9 bases. CDR1 WSHSY and CDR2 SAAADI come from the germline V gene. The CDR3 length is 14 residues. V lost 8 bases, J lost 6 bases, and 8 bases stayed unmatched. The CDR3 here is CASSRDRVVQPQHF. DNA of the CDR3: TGCGCCAGCTCCCGGGACAGGGTCGTTCAGCCCCAGCATTTT.

This clone came up once. The V and J genes are TRBV5-1 and TRBJ1-4; no firm D call. The CDR3 length is 14 residues. Trimming removed 2 bases at V and 0 bases at J, with 5 bases between. CDR1 SGHRS and CDR2 YFSETQ come from the germline V gene. The DNA for the CDR3 is TGCGCCAGCAGCTTCGGAGCAACTAATGAAAAACTGTTTTTT. Amino acid sequence: CASSFGATNEKLFF.

This clone was seen a single time. This chain connects TRBV18 to TRBJ1-2; D uncertain. Germline CDR1 and CDR2: KGHSH and LQKENI. This CDR3 region has 14 residues. Trimming left V 0 bases short and J 5 bases short, with 10 bases between. CDR3 in DNA: TGTGCCAGCTCACCACCAGAACAGTCTTATGGCTACACCTTC. Encoded protein: CASSPPEQSYGYTF.

CDR3 DNA sequence: TGTGCCAGCAGCTTAGGACTAGCGGGAGCGACAAGCTCCTACGAGCAGTACTTC. It specifies CASSLGLAGATSSYEQYF. The V gene is TRBV5-6, the J gene TRBJ2-7; 13 bases fit TRBD2. The junction had 8 bases not matched to a gene; V was cut back by 2 bases and J by 0 bases. Looked up from germline, CDR1 is SGHDT and CDR2 is YYEEEE. The CDR3 totals 18 residues.

The chain employs TRBV7-6 and TRBJ2-3; 10 bases match TRBD2. Germline V gives CDR1 SGHVS, CDR2 FNYEAQ. The CDR3 spans 16 residues. V was pared by 5 bases and J by 3 bases, with 8 bases of the junction left unmatched. The CDR3 spells CASSPPRAGGTDTQYF. DNA for the CDR3: TGTGCCAGCAGCCCTCCCCGAGCGGGGGGGACAGATACGCAGTATTTT.

The genes are TRBV4-3 and TRBJ2-7; TRBD1 is a possible D gene (7 bases). The V end was cut by 5 bases, the J end by 5 bases, with 16 bases between. The CDR3 extends over 14 amino acids. The germline gives CDR1 LGHNA, CDR2 YSLEER. In DNA, the CDR3 is TGCGCCAGCAGCTCCCCAGGGGGGCGGAACGAGCAGTACTTC. Its translation is CASSSPGGRNEQYF.